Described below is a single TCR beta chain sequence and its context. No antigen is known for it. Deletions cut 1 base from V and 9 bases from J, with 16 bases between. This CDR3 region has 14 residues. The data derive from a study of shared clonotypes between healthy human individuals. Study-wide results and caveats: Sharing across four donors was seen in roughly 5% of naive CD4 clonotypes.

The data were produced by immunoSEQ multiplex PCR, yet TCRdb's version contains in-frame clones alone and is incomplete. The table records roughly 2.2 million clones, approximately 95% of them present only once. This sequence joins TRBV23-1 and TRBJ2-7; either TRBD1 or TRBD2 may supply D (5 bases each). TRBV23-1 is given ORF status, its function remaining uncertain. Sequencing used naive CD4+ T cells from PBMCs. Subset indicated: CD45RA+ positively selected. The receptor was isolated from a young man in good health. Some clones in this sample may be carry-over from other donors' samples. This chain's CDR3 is CASSQLVGTRGQYF. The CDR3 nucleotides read TGCGCCAGCAGTCAATTGGTAGGGACGAGAGGGCAGTACTTC.